These T cell receptor beta chains were read from a single sample in a study of OX40 agonist ivuxolimab in advanced cancers. Sequencing was performed with immunoSEQ multiplex PCR; in TCRdb, only in-frame clones are kept and a portion is missing. There are 35,000 to 55,000 clones in the sample; 75% to 90% occur only once, and roughly a tenth lies in the top ten. This specimen was CD4+ or CD8+ T cells sorted from blood, taken in a trial of the OX40 agonist ivuxolimab. These receptors all stem from an adult with an advanced solid tumor such as melanoma, head and neck, liver or kidney cancer. Both conserved end residues are part of each CDR3. The order of the fields is D gene, J gene, clone size, V gene, CDR3 protein, CDR3 DNA. The D gene is left open where the match is weak. Some rows have no size entry. The others give once, few or many, or a class for an expanded clone.

D: NA; J: TRBJ1-5; size: few; V: TRBV19; CDR3: CASSIRDSNQPQHF; DNA: TGTGCCAGTAGTATCCGGGATAGCAATCAGCCCCAGCATTTT
D: TRBD1; J: TRBJ2-3; size: NA; V: TRBV5-8; CDR3: CASSSGHTGGATDTQYF; DNA: TGTGCCAGCAGCTCGGGGCATACAGGGGGCGCGACAGATACGCAGTATTTT
D: NA; J: TRBJ2-7; size: NA; V: TRBV20-1; CDR3: CSAAEYEQYF; DNA: TGCAGTGCCGCTGAATACGAGCAGTACTTC
D: NA; J: TRBJ1-4; size: NA; V: TRBV30; CDR3: CAWRRGGSAEKLFF; DNA: TGTGCCTGGAGGAGGGGAGGGTCTGCTGAAAAACTGTTTTTT
D: NA; J: TRBJ2-2; size: NA; V: TRBV29-1; CDR3: CSVASIGGNTGELFF; DNA: TGCAGCGTTGCCTCTATAGGGGGGAACACCGGGGAGCTGTTTTTT
D: TRBD1; J: TRBJ2-5; size: NA; V: TRBV18; CDR3: CASSRTGVGETQYF; DNA: TGTGCCAGCTCACGGACAGGGGTTGGCGAGACCCAGTACTTC
D: NA; J: TRBJ2-3; size: NA; V: TRBV19; CDR3: CASSTERARTDTQYF; DNA: TGTGCCAGTAGTACCGAGCGGGCACGCACAGATACGCAGTATTTT
D: NA; J: TRBJ2-3; size: NA; V: TRBV5-1; CDR3: CASSLAGTGTDTQYF; DNA: TGCGCCAGCAGCTTGGCCGGGACGGGCACAGATACGCAGTATTTT
D: NA; J: TRBJ1-2; size: NA; V: TRBV9; CDR3: CASSLETPGRGYTF; DNA: TGTGCCAGCAGCCTAGAGACCCCCGGGAGGGGCTACACCTTC
D: TRBD1; J: TRBJ2-7; size: few; V: TRBV7-8; CDR3: CASSSAGTGVEQYF; DNA: TGTGCCAGCAGCTCAGCCGGGACAGGGGTCGAGCAGTACTTC
D: NA; J: TRBJ2-5; size: NA; V: TRBV5-1; CDR3: CASSLAAGVQETQYF; DNA: TGCGCCAGCAGCTTGGCGGCAGGGGTTCAAGAGACCCAGTACTTC
D: TRBD2; J: TRBJ2-5; size: NA; V: TRBV11-1; CDR3: CASSPRSGRGETQYF; DNA: TGTGCCAGCAGCCCACGTAGCGGGAGGGGGGAGACCCAGTACTTC
D: NA; J: TRBJ1-2; size: NA; V: TRBV9; CDR3: CASSVDGTLRGYTF; DNA: TGTGCCAGCAGCGTAGATGGGACCCTCCGGGGCTACACCTTC
D: NA; J: TRBJ1-1; size: NA; V: TRBV7-8; CDR3: CASSLVKPQAFF; DNA: TGTGCCAGCAGCTTAGTAAAACCCCAAGCTTTCTTT
D: NA; J: TRBJ2-7; size: NA; V: TRBV2; CDR3: CASSEQPARYEQYF; DNA: TGTGCCAGCAGTGAACAGCCGGCCCGCTACGAGCAGTACTTC
D: NA; J: TRBJ2-5; size: NA; V: TRBV10-3; CDR3: CAISDGQVQETQYF; DNA: TGTGCCATCAGTGACGGGCAGGTCCAAGAGACCCAGTACTTC
D: NA; J: TRBJ2-7; size: NA; V: TRBV12-2; CDR3: CASRLTGPVSGTFYEQYF; DNA: TGTGCAAGTCGCTTGACGGGCCCGGTTAGCGGGACCTTCTACGAGCAGTACTTC
D: NA; J: TRBJ1-6; size: NA; V: TRBV9; CDR3: CASSLTWGDSPLHF; DNA: TGTGCCAGCAGCTTAACCTGGGGGGATTCACCCCTCCACTTT
D: NA; J: TRBJ2-4; size: NA; V: TRBV11-1; CDR3: CASSLDNSKGNIQYF; DNA: TGTGCCAGCAGCTTAGACAATTCGAAGGGGAACATTCAGTACTTC
D: NA; J: TRBJ2-3; size: NA; V: TRBV9; CDR3: CASSVQGTFSTDTQYF; DNA: TGTGCCAGCAGCGTACAGGGGACCTTTAGCACAGATACGCAGTATTTT
D: NA; J: TRBJ2-7; size: NA; V: TRBV7-9; CDR3: CASSPPGTGEQYF; DNA: TGTGCCAGCAGCCCTCCGGGAACGGGCGAGCAGTACTTC
D: TRBD2; J: TRBJ2-5; size: once; V: TRBV7-6; CDR3: CASSRRLAGSQETQYF; DNA: TGTGCCAGCAGCCGTAGACTAGCGGGTTCACAAGAGACCCAGTACTTC
D: TRBD2; J: TRBJ2-5; size: NA; V: TRBV7-9; CDR3: CASSRTSGEETQYF; DNA: TGTGCCAGCAGCCGGACTAGCGGGGAAGAGACCCAGTACTTC
D: NA; J: TRBJ2-3; size: NA; V: TRBV28; CDR3: CASSSPGAGLTDTQYF; DNA: TGTGCCAGCAGTTCACCCGGAGCGGGTCTCACAGATACGCAGTATTTT
D: NA; J: TRBJ1-4; size: NA; V: TRBV9; CDR3: CASSVGSPNEKLFF; DNA: TGTGCCAGCAGCGTAGGGAGCCCTAATGAAAAACTGTTTTTT
D: NA; J: TRBJ1-1; size: NA; V: TRBV7-2; CDR3: CASSSLGGGDTEAFF; DNA: TGTGCCAGCAGCTCTTTAGGAGGGGGTGACACTGAAGCTTTCTTT
D: NA; J: TRBJ2-5; size: few; V: TRBV10-3; CDR3: CAISESTLQETQYF; DNA: TGTGCCATCAGTGAGTCTACACTCCAAGAGACCCAGTACTTC
D: TRBD1; J: TRBJ2-7; size: NA; V: TRBV5-1; CDR3: CASSIRQGADEQYF; DNA: TGCGCCAGCAGCATAAGACAGGGGGCCGACGAGCAGTACTTC
D: NA; J: TRBJ2-1; size: NA; V: TRBV11-1; CDR3: CASSFGEPGNEQFF; DNA: TGTGCCAGCAGCTTCGGAGAGCCCGGCAATGAGCAGTTCTTC
D: TRBD1; J: TRBJ1-6; size: NA; V: TRBV2; CDR3: CASSTGQGNSPLHF; DNA: TGTGCCAGCAGCACCGGACAGGGGAATTCACCCCTCCACTTT
D: NA; J: TRBJ2-4; size: NA; V: TRBV28; CDR3: CASSSPTQTIIAKNIQYF; DNA: TGTGCCAGCAGTTCCCCAACCCAAACAATTATAGCCAAAAACATTCAGTACTTC
D: NA; J: TRBJ2-2; size: once; V: TRBV5-1; CDR3: CASSYKGTTDHVNTGELFF; DNA: TGCGCCAGCAGCTATAAGGGGACGACGGACCACGTCAACACCGGGGAGCTGTTTTTT
D: NA; J: TRBJ1-1; size: NA; V: TRBV20-1; CDR3: CSAWGAEAFF; DNA: TGCAGTGCTTGGGGGGCGGAAGCTTTCTTT
D: NA; J: TRBJ2-7; size: NA; V: TRBV11-2; CDR3: CASSLYREQYF; DNA: TGTGCCAGCAGCCTGTACCGCGAGCAGTACTTC
D: TRBD2; J: TRBJ2-2; size: NA; V: TRBV12-5; CDR3: CASGLSSGSNTGELFF; DNA: TGTGCTAGTGGTTTGTCTAGCGGGAGTAACACCGGGGAGCTGTTTTTT
D: NA; J: TRBJ2-7; size: NA; V: TRBV18; CDR3: CASSPQKGPYEQYF; DNA: TGTGCCAGCTCACCCCAAAAAGGGCCCTACGAGCAGTACTTC
D: TRBD1; J: TRBJ2-7; size: once; V: TRBV14; CDR3: CASSQDTWTGIYEQYF; DNA: TGTGCCAGCAGCCAAGACACCTGGACAGGAATCTACGAGCAGTACTTC
D: TRBD1; J: TRBJ2-1; size: NA; V: TRBV11-3; CDR3: CASSFGQGVYNEQFF; DNA: TGTGCCAGCAGCTTCGGACAGGGGGTTTACAATGAGCAGTTCTTC
D: NA; J: TRBJ1-2; size: NA; V: TRBV6-1; CDR3: CASSDARGQNVNYGYTF; DNA: TGTGCCAGCAGTGACGCTCGGGGGCAGAACGTTAACTATGGCTACACCTTC
D: TRBD1; J: TRBJ1-6; size: NA; V: TRBV7-8; CDR3: CASSLIPGQYNSPLHF; DNA: TGTGCCAGCAGCTTAATTCCGGGACAGTATAATTCACCCCTCCACTTT
D: TRBD1; J: TRBJ1-4; size: NA; V: TRBV6-6; CDR3: CASSWTGTGKLFF; DNA: TGTGCCAGCAGCTGGACAGGGACGGGAAAACTGTTTTTT
D: NA; J: TRBJ1-2; size: NA; V: TRBV11-2; CDR3: CASSLDRRDRYGYTF; DNA: TGTGCCAGCAGCTTAGATCGCCGCGACCGCTATGGCTACACCTTC
D: TRBD2; J: TRBJ2-3; size: NA; V: TRBV7-2; CDR3: CASSPRLAGGGADTQYF; DNA: TGTGCCAGCAGCCCAAGACTAGCGGGAGGGGGGGCAGATACGCAGTATTTT
D: TRBD1; J: TRBJ1-1; size: once; V: TRBV6-5; CDR3: CASSQTGGNTEAFF; DNA: TGTGCCAGCAGTCAGACAGGGGGTAACACTGAAGCTTTCTTT
D: NA; J: TRBJ1-2; size: NA; V: TRBV19; CDR3: CASSISWGANYGYTF; DNA: TGTGCCAGTAGTATTTCCTGGGGAGCTAACTATGGCTACACCTTC
D: TRBD1; J: TRBJ2-1; size: NA; V: TRBV7-2; CDR3: CASSLDRGRNNEQFF; DNA: TGTGCCAGCAGCTTGGACAGGGGGCGAAACAATGAGCAGTTCTTC
D: TRBD1; J: TRBJ1-4; size: NA; V: TRBV6-5; CDR3: CASSYYRGGNEKLFF; DNA: TGTGCCAGCAGTTATTACAGGGGCGGAAATGAAAAACTGTTTTTT
D: TRBD1; J: TRBJ1-5; size: NA; V: TRBV6-1; CDR3: CASRQGAEPQHF; DNA: TGTGCCAGCAGACAGGGGGCAGAACCCCAGCATTTT
D: NA; J: TRBJ1-5; size: NA; V: TRBV5-6; CDR3: CASSTFHRGDQPQHF; DNA: TGTGCCAGCAGTACCTTCCATAGAGGAGATCAGCCCCAGCATTTT
D: TRBD1; J: TRBJ2-3; size: NA; V: TRBV7-9; CDR3: CASNNRGPDTQYF; DNA: TGTGCCAGCAATAATAGGGGGCCAGATACGCAGTATTTT
D: TRBD1; J: TRBJ2-7; size: NA; V: TRBV4-3; CDR3: CASSQGRGRGYEQYF; DNA: TGCGCCAGCAGCCAGGGCAGGGGGCGCGGGTACGAGCAGTACTTC
D: TRBD2; J: TRBJ2-1; size: NA; V: TRBV15; CDR3: CATSLAGGYNEQFF; DNA: TGTGCCACCAGCTTAGCGGGAGGTTACAATGAGCAGTTCTTC
D: NA; J: TRBJ2-4; size: NA; V: TRBV30; CDR3: CAWSGVVLAKNIQYF; DNA: TGTGCCTGGAGTGGGGTGGTCCTAGCCAAAAACATTCAGTACTTC
D: TRBD2; J: TRBJ2-4; size: once; V: TRBV27; CDR3: CAGRDGRGGKNIQYF; DNA: TGTGCCGGACGGGACGGCCGCGGGGGCAAAAACATTCAGTACTTC
D: TRBD1; J: TRBJ1-5; size: NA; V: TRBV28; CDR3: CASSFWTGIGQPQHF; DNA: TGTGCCAGCAGTTTTTGGACAGGGATCGGTCAGCCCCAGCATTTT
D: NA; J: TRBJ1-4; size: once; V: TRBV7-9; CDR3: CASSPQVELFF; DNA: TGTGCCAGCAGCCCGCAGGTGGAACTGTTTTTT
D: TRBD2; J: TRBJ2-7; size: NA; V: TRBV5-1; CDR3: CASSLLAGAYEQYF; DNA: TGCGCCAGCAGCTTACTAGCGGGAGCCTACGAGCAGTACTTC
D: NA; J: TRBJ1-2; size: NA; V: TRBV10-3; CDR3: CAISDYRAYGYTF; DNA: TGTGCCATCAGTGATTACAGGGCCTATGGCTACACCTTC
D: NA; J: TRBJ2-7; size: NA; V: TRBV28; CDR3: CASSSMGETVSYEQYF; DNA: TGTGCCAGCAGTTCCATGGGGGAGACGGTATCCTACGAGCAGTACTTC